Below, 4 T cell receptor beta chains from the same sample are listed, as sequenced in a study of cytomegalovirus exposure and HLA in healthy donors. Primers: 60 Vbeta forward and 13 Jbeta reverse. This table comes from immunoSEQ multiplex PCR, and its TCRdb copy is limited to in-frame clones, with some not included. The sample table sets out some 110,000 clones. What was sequenced was PBMCs. The receptors were sampled from a man aged 25 to 45 in good health and CMV-seronegative.

J is TRBJ2-5 and V is TRBV5-6; the D gene is possibly TRBD2 (6 bases). The CDR3 extends over 14 amino acids. Germline loops: CDR1 SGHDT, CDR2 YYEEEE. V dropped 2 bases and J dropped 5 bases, with 13 bases sitting between them. CDR3: CASSLGRGSETQYF. CDR3 coding DNA: TGTGCCAGCAGCTTAGGACGGGGGAGCGAGACCCAGTACTTC.

J is TRBJ2-1 and V is TRBV2; 8 bases line up with TRBD2. The CDR3 sequence is 14 residues long. The ends lost 4 bases at V and 9 bases at J; junction bases unmatched: 8. Germline CDR1 and CDR2: SNHLY and FYNNEI. The CDR3 DNA reads TGTGCCAGCAGTGTCCGACTAGCGTCAATTGAGCAGTTCTTC. It yields the protein CASSVRLASIEQFF.

The chain couples TRBV7-9 to TRBJ1-4; no firm D call. This CDR3 comprises 12 residues. Germline values: CDR1 SEHNR, CDR2 FQNEAQ (reference sequence). V lost 5 bases, J lost 8 bases, and 9 bases lay in between. CDR3 in amino acids: CASSPEREKLFF. CDR3 nucleotides: TGTGCCAGCAGCCCTGAGAGGGAAAAACTGTTTTTT.

The CDR3 here is CASSLTSGRGDEQFF. CDR3 coding DNA: TGTGCCAGCAGCTTGACTAGCGGGAGGGGGGATGAGCAGTTCTTC. The chain recombines TRBV5-6 with TRBJ2-1, with 13 bases aligning to TRBD2. Germline CDR1 is SGHDT and CDR2 is YYEEEE. The length of the CDR3 is 15 residues. The ends lost 1 base at V and 8 bases at J; junction bases unmatched: 3.